The 24 T cell receptor beta chains in this list originate from one sample, sequenced in a study of blood T cell repertoires in COVID-19. Data came from immunoSEQ multiplex PCR; TCRdb stores just in-frame clones and leaves some out. The sample consists of about 210,000 clones, approximately 80% of them appearing once. Sequenced sample: PBMCs or T cells enriched from blood (not recorded which). The receptors derive from a man aged 35-49 years who had recovered from COVID-19.

The gene calls are TRBV14 and TRBJ1-6, with 7 bases lining up with TRBD1. The CDR3 totals 13 residues. Germline trimming cut 4 bases from V and 10 bases from J; bases unmatched to any gene: 4. Germline V gives CDR1 SGHDN, CDR2 FVKESK. The CDR3 is CASSRQGGSPLHF. CDR3 DNA sequence: TGTGCCAGCAGCCGACAGGGTGGCTCACCCCTCCACTTT.

The rearrangement uses TRBV30 and TRBJ2-1; D is ambiguous. The V gene lost 5 bases and the J gene lost 4 bases, with 6 bases spanning the gap. The CDR3 is made up of 11 amino acids. From germline, CDR1 is GTSNPN and CDR2 SVGIG (reference sequence). CDR3 sequence: CAWEHYNEQFF. The CDR3 nucleotides are TGTGCCTGGGAGCATTACAATGAGCAGTTCTTC.

The chain combines TRBV18 with TRBJ2-7; 9 bases line up with TRBD1. Unmatched junction bases numbered 10, after V lost 7 bases and J lost 3 bases. CDR3 length: 15 amino acids. The germline CDR1 and CDR2 sequences are KGHSH and LQKENI. The CDR3 region has the DNA TGTGCCAGCTTACCCGGGACAGGGAGAAACTACGAGCAGTACTTC. This gives the protein CASLPGTGRNYEQYF. Complete variable domain (other parts from reference TRBV18 and TRBJ2-7): NAGVMQNPRHLVRRRGQEARLRCSPMKGHSHVYWYRQLPEEGLKFMVYLQKENIIDESGMPKERFSAEFPKEGPSILRIQQVVRGDSAAYFCASLPGTGRNYEQYFGPGTRLTVT.

The chain is built from TRBV5-1 and TRBJ2-3; 7 nucleotides line up with TRBD2. V lost 4 bases to trimming and J lost 3 bases; unmatched junction nucleotides: 11. Germline lookup yields CDR1 SGHRS and CDR2 YFSETQ. The CDR3 has 16 residues. The CDR3 nucleotides are TGCGCCAGCAGCCCCACGTTGGCGGGGGAAACAGATACGCAGTATTTT. Its translation is CASSPTLAGETDTQYF.

This chain's CDR3 is CASSKRGTGIYGYTF. The CDR3, as DNA: TGTGCCAGCAGTAAGCGAGGGACAGGGATTTATGGCTACACCTTC. The chain is built from TRBV6-5 and TRBJ1-2, with 9 nucleotides matching TRBD1. V lost 5 bases, J lost 5 bases, and 9 bases stayed unmatched. The CDR3 sequence is 15 residues long. The germline V gene has CDR1 MNHEY and CDR2 SVGAGI.

The chain has TRBV5-1 and TRBJ2-5; TRBD2 agrees at 8 bases. CDR3 size: 15 residues. The germline V gene encodes CDR1 SGHRS and CDR2 YFSETQ. The J segment lost 4 bases and the V segment lost 3 bases, leaving 8 bases of the junction unmatched. In DNA, the CDR3 is TGCGCCAGCAGCTCGACTAGCGCTGGGGGAGAGACCCAGTACTTC. Its protein is CASSSTSAGGETQYF.

The chain joins TRBV12-3 or TRBV12-4 to TRBJ2-1; a weak D match, TRBD2 (5 bases). Trimming removed 5 bases from V and 7 bases from J, with 12 bases in between. The CDR3 has 13 amino acids. The CDR3 loop is CASSATRNNEQFF. In DNA, the CDR3 is TGTGCCAGCAGTGCCACTAGGAATAATGAGCAGTTCTTC.

The chain combines TRBV11-2 with TRBJ1-3, with TRBD1 as a possible D gene (5 bases). Germline loops: CDR1 SGHAT, CDR2 FQNNGV. The CDR3 totals 16 residues. The ends were cut back, 5 bases at V and 7 bases at J, with 21 bases in the middle. In nucleotides, the CDR3 is TGTGCCAGCAGCCGGACGGACAAGGGGTCCCGGAACACCATATATTTT. Amino acid sequence: CASSRTDKGSRNTIYF. The whole variable domain, filled in from reference TRBV11-2 and TRBJ1-3, reads EAGVAQSPRYKIIEKRQSVAFWCNPISGHATLYWYQQILGQGPKLLIQFQNNGVVDDSQLPKDRFSAERLKGVDSTLKIQPAKLEDSAVYLCASSRTDKGSRNTIYFGEGSWLTVV.

Here the CDR3 reads CASNWDSYYEQYF. The DNA of the CDR3 is TGTGCCAGCAACTGGGACAGCTACTACGAGCAGTACTTC. The chain combines TRBV6-5 with TRBJ2-7; 7 bases line up with TRBD1. The V and J ends lost 7 bases and 3 bases, in that order; junction bases with no gene match: 6. This CDR3 is built from 13 residues. The germline V gene encodes CDR1 MNHEY and CDR2 SVGAGI.

This sequence joins TRBV2 and TRBJ1-5; D unresolved. CDR3 length: 14 residues. The V end was cut by 3 bases, the J end by 9 bases, with 15 bases between. Germline values: CDR1 SNHLY, CDR2 FYNNEI. The CDR3 nucleotides are TGTGCCAGCAGTGATTCCGGGTCCCTCCGGCCCCAGCATTTT. Translation gives CASSDSGSLRPQHF.

This clone was observed once. The chain is built from TRBV9 and TRBJ2-5, with TRBD1 identical over 7 bases. Looked up from germline, CDR1 is SGDLS and CDR2 is YYNGEE. Trimming at V came to 3 bases and at J to 5 bases, leaving 10 bases not matched to a gene. This CDR3 has 15 residues. CDR3 nucleotides: TGTGCCAGCAGCGCGGTGACAGGGCCAACGGAGACCCAGTACTTC. Translation gives CASSAVTGPTETQYF.

The chain combines TRBV12-5 with TRBJ2-1, with 9 bases identical to TRBD1. Trimming at V came to 0 bases and at J to 4 bases, leaving 10 bases not matched to a gene. This CDR3 contains 18 residues. CDR1 and CDR2 from the germline V gene are LGHNT and FRNRAP. The chain's CDR3 is CASGLVGTGPPLYNEQFF. In DNA form, the CDR3 reads TGTGCTAGTGGTTTGGTAGGGACAGGGCCCCCTCTTTACAATGAGCAGTTCTTC.

This chain links TRBV28 with TRBJ1-5; TRBD1 matches at 9 bases. V was clipped by 2 bases and J by 6 bases; unmatched bases: 2. CDR1 MDHEN and CDR2 SYDVKM come from the germline V gene. This CDR3 has 14 residues. The CDR3 spells CASSLGQGSQPQHF. The CDR3 DNA is TGTGCCAGCAGTTTAGGACAGGGGAGTCAGCCCCAGCATTTT.

The rearrangement uses TRBV2 and TRBJ2-2; possibly TRBD1 for D (6 bases). The CDR3 is 15 residues long. V was clipped by 6 bases and J by 1 base, with 12 bases between them. CDR1 and CDR2 from the germline V gene are SNHLY and FYNNEI. In nucleotides, the CDR3 is TGTGCCAGCAGCCGGGACAACCTGAACACCGGGGAGCTGTTTTTT. Translation: CASSRDNLNTGELFF.

This clone was observed a few times. The chain carries TRBV19 and TRBJ1-6; weak D call: TRBD1 (5 bases). The germline CDR1 and CDR2 sequences are LNHDA and SQIVND (reference sequence). V lost 3 bases and J lost 6, with 12 bases in between. The CDR3 covers 15 residues. The CDR3 DNA is TGTGCCAGTAGTATGGCGGGGGGGACTAATTCACCCCTCCACTTT. This translates into CASSMAGGTNSPLHF.

The chain carries TRBV11-2 and TRBJ1-1, with TRBD1 as a possible D gene (6 bases). The V and J ends lost 6 bases and 5 bases respectively, with 19 bases between them. The CDR3 has 15 amino acids. Germline CDR1 and CDR2: SGHAT and FQNNGV. CDR3 region: CASSSQQGVLTEAFF. The CDR3 DNA reads as TGTGCCAGCAGTTCACAACAGGGAGTATTAACTGAAGCTTTCTTT.

V usage is TRBV18 and J usage is TRBJ2-3, with 12 bases identical to TRBD2. Germline CDR1 and CDR2: KGHSH and LQKENI. The CDR3 is 14 amino acids. Trimming cost V 5 bases and J 5 bases; bases outside gene matches: 2. CDR3 sequence (DNA): TGTGCCAGCTCAAGGACTAGCGGGGAAGATACGCAGTATTTT. Encoded protein: CASSRTSGEDTQYF.

This chain links TRBV29-1 with TRBJ1-2; weak D call: TRBD1 (5 bases). Trimming stripped 8 bases from V and 3 bases from J, with 10 bases between. The CDR3 spans 11 residues. Germline-derived CDR1 and CDR2 are SQVTM and ANQGSEA. CDR3: CSFQGDYGYTF. The CDR3 DNA reads as TGCAGCTTCCAAGGGGACTATGGCTACACCTTC.

J is TRBJ1-2 and V is TRBV28; a possible D gene is TRBD1 (5 bases). Germline V CDR1 and CDR2: MDHEN, SYDVKM. The CDR3 sequence is 13 residues long. Trimming pared 4 bases from V and 7 bases from J, leaving 13 bases between. CDR3 loop: CASSSQARGGYTF. In nucleotides, the CDR3 is TGTGCCAGCAGTTCACAGGCTAGGGGTGGCTACACCTTC.

The chain has TRBV5-8 and TRBJ1-5; D may be TRBD1 (5 bases). The germline gives CDR1 SGHTS, CDR2 YDEGEE. The CDR3 runs 16 residues. The ends were cut back, 4 bases at V and 0 bases at J, with 14 bases in the middle. Written as DNA, the CDR3 is TGTGCCAGCAGCAGAAGGGGAACGAATAGCAATCAGCCCCAGCATTTT. Its translation: CASSRRGTNSNQPQHF.

V and J are TRBV5-5 and TRBJ1-2; 9 nucleotides line up with TRBD1. CDR3 length: 14 residues. Germline values: CDR1 SGHKS, CDR2 YYEKEE (reference sequence). Trimming removed 1 base from V and 8 bases from J; junction bases left unmatched: 6. CDR3 coding DNA: TGTGCCAGCAGCTTGACAGGGGGCGCGGGAGGCTACACCTTC. Protein product: CASSLTGGAGGYTF.

This clone was detected only a few times. V gene TRBV6-1 combines with J gene TRBJ1-2; no firm D call. The length of the CDR3 is 12 residues. V lost 1 base and J 8 bases, leaving 8 bases between the germline ends. Germline assignment: CDR1 MNHNS and CDR2 SASEGT. The CDR3 protein is CASSEVGRGYTF. As DNA, the CDR3 is TGTGCCAGCAGTGAAGTGGGGAGGGGCTACACCTTC.

The chain joins TRBV12-3 or TRBV12-4 to TRBJ1-1; 8 positions agree with TRBD1. The length of the CDR3 is 13 residues. J lost 7 bases, V lost 6 bases, and 7 bases had no gene match. As DNA, the CDR3 is TGTGCCAGCAGGAAGACAGGGGCCTTTGAAGCTTTCTTT. As protein: CASRKTGAFEAFF.

The gene calls are TRBV7-9 and TRBJ1-1; 7 positions agree with TRBD1. Losses at the gene ends were 5 bases for V and 4 bases for J; bases not matched to a gene: 13. The germline V gene encodes CDR1 SEHNR and CDR2 FQNEAQ (reference sequence). This CDR3 is built from 16 residues. CDR3: CASSISSGGAGTEAFF. DNA of the CDR3: TGTGCCAGCAGCATCTCCTCAGGGGGTGCGGGCACTGAAGCTTTCTTT.